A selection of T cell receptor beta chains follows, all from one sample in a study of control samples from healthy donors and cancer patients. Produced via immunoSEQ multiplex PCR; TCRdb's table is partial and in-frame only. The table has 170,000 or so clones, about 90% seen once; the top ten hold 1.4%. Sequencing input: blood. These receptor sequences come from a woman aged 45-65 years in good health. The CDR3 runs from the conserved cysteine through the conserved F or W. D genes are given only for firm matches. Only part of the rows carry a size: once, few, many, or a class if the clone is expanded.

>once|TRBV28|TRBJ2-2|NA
TGTGCCAGCGAGTATTGGGACACCGGGGAGCTGTTTTTT
CASEYWDTGELFF
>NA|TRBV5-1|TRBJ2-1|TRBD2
TGCGCCAGCAGCTTGGGCGGAGCGGGAGTCGCCTACAATGAGCAGTTCTTC
CASSLGGAGVAYNEQFF
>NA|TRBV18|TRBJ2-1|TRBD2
TGTGCCAGCTCACCTCAAGTCCCGGGACTAGCGGGAAATGAGCAGTTCTTC
CASSPQVPGLAGNEQFF
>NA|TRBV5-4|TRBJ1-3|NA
TGTGCCAGCAGCACCCAGGGATTCGGAAACACCATATATTTT
CASSTQGFGNTIYF
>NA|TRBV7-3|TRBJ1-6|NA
TGTGCCAGCAGCTTAGGGGGAAACTATAATTCACCCCTCCACTTT
CASSLGGNYNSPLHF
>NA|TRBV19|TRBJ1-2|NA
TGTGCCAGTAGTATCCTCGACAGGACTAACTATGGCTACACCTTC
CASSILDRTNYGYTF
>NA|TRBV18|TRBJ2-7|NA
TGTGCCAGCTCACAAGCGGGCGAGCAGTACTTC
CASSQAGEQYF
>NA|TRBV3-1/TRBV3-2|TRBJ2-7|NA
TGTGCCAGCAGCCAAGAACAGACAGCCTACGAGCAGTACTTC
CASSQEQTAYEQYF
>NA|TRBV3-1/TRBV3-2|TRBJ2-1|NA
TGTGCCAGCAGCCAAACGCCGCCAGCCCTTGGCAATGAGCAGTTCTTC
CASSQTPPALGNEQFF
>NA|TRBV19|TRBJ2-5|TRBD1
TGTGCCAGCGCACCGGACAGGGTGCGTGAGACCCAGTACTTC
CASAPDRVRETQYF
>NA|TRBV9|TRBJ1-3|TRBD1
TGTGCCAGCAGCATCCAAAAGACAGGGGGAAACACCATATATTTT
CASSIQKTGGNTIYF
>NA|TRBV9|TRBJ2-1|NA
TGTGCCAGCAGCGTGGGACTCTCCAATGAGCAGTTCTTC
CASSVGLSNEQFF
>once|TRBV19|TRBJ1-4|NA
TGTGCCAGTAGTATCCCCAGGACAGAGGAGGGTGAAAAACTGTTTTTT
CASSIPRTEEGEKLFF
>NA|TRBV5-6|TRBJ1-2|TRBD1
TGTGCCAGCAGCTCCAACAGGGGAGGCTACACCTTC
CASSSNRGGYTF
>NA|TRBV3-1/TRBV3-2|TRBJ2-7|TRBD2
TGTGCCAGCAGCCAAGGAGGAGCGGGAGTACTCTCCTACGAGCAGTACTTC
CASSQGGAGVLSYEQYF
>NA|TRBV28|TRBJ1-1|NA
TGTGCCAGCAGTTTAAAAGGCCCTGAAGCTTTCTTT
CASSLKGPEAFF
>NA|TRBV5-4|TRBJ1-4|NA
TGTGCCAGCAGCGCGGGGGGGGGCGTATATGAAAAACTGTTTTTT
CASSAGGGVYEKLFF
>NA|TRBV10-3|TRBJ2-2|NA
TGTGCCATCAGTTTGGGGGGCGTTGGCACCGGGGAGCTGTTTTTT
CAISLGGVGTGELFF
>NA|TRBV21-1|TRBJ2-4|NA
TGTGCCAGCAGCAAGGGAGGGGCGGGCAACATTCAGTACTTC
CASSKGGAGNIQYF
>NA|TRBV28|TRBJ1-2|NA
TGTGCCAGCAGTTTATCCCGGGACGGCTACACCTTC
CASSLSRDGYTF
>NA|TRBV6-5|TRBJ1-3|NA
TGTGCCAGCAGCCCCGGTGGGCCGGGAAACACCATATATTTT
CASSPGGPGNTIYF
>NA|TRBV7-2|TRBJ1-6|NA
TGTGCCAGCAGCCAAACAGGGACTTCACCCCTCCACTTT
CASSQTGTSPLHF
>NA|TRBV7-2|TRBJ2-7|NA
TGTGCCAGCAGCTTAGGCGTCTTACGGGGAGAGCAGTACTTC
CASSLGVLRGEQYF
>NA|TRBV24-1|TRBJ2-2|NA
TGTGCCACCGCCGCCGAATCGAACACCGGGGAGCTGTTTTTT
CATAAESNTGELFF
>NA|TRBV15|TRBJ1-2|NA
TGTGCCACCAGCACCGACAGCTATGGCTACACCTTC
CATSTDSYGYTF
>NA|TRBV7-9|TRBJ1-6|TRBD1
TGTGCCAGCAGCACCGGACAGGGATCCCTCCACTTT
CASSTGQGSLHF
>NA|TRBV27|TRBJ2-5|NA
TGTGCCAGCTCAAAAGGGACTTACCAAGAGACCCAGTACTTC
CASSKGTYQETQYF
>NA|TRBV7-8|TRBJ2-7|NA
TGTGCCAGCAGCTTACCGGACCCCGAGCAGTACTTC
CASSLPDPEQYF
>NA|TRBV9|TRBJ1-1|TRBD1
TGTGCCAGCAGCGCCCACAGGGGGACTGAAGCTTTCTTT
CASSAHRGTEAFF
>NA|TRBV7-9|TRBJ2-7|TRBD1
TGTGCCAGCAGCTACCTCGGGACAGGGGTGATTGAGCAGTACTTC
CASSYLGTGVIEQYF
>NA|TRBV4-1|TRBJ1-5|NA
TGCGCCAGCAGCCAAGGGGGCGGAGGGTATAGCAATCAGCCCCAGCATTTT
CASSQGGGGYSNQPQHF
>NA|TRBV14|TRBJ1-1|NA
TGTGCCAGCAGCCAAGAGAAAGGGACCACTGAAGCTTTCTTT
CASSQEKGTTEAFF
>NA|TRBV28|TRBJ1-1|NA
TGTGCCAGCAGTCAACCGGGAGCCACTGAAGCTTTCTTT
CASSQPGATEAFF
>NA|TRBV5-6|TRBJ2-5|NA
TGTGCCAGCAGATCTGACAAGGAAGAGACCCAGTACTTC
CASRSDKEETQYF
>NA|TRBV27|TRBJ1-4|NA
TGTGCCAGCAGTTTATATCTCCCGGGCGTGCAAAAACTGTTTTTT
CASSLYLPGVQKLFF
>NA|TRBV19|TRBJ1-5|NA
TGTGCCAGCTTGGATGGGGGGAGCAATCAGCCCCAGCATTTT
CASLDGGSNQPQHF
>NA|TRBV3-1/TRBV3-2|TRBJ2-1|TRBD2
TGTGCCAGCAGTCTTAGCGGGGGGGTCTACAATGAGCAGTTCTTC
CASSLSGGVYNEQFF
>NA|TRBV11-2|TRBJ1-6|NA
TGTGCCAGCAGCTACCTGATCCGGGACGAAAATTCACCCCTCCACTTT
CASSYLIRDENSPLHF
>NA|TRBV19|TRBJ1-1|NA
TGTGCCAGTAGTACGTCCCTGATGGACACTGAAGCTTTCTTT
CASSTSLMDTEAFF
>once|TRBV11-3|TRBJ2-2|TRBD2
TGTGCCAGCAGCTTGGGACTAGCGGAAACCGGGGAGCTGTTTTTT
CASSLGLAETGELFF
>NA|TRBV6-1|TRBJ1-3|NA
TGTGCCAGCAGTGAGAAGGGACCGGAGAGTGGAAACACCATATATTTT
CASSEKGPESGNTIYF
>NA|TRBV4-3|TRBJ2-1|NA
TGCGCCAGCAGCCAAGCGAGCCCTCTACGAAATGAGCAGTTCTTC
CASSQASPLRNEQFF
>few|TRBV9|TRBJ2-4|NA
TGTGCCAGCAGCCGGACGGGGAGTCCCAACATTCAGTACTTC
CASSRTGSPNIQYF
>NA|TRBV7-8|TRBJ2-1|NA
TGTGCCAGCAGCCCACTTAGAAGCCATGAGCAGTTCTTC
CASSPLRSHEQFF
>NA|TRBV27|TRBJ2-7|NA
TGTGCCAGCAGTTCCCACAGGTTCCGGAGCGAGCAGTACTTC
CASSSHRFRSEQYF
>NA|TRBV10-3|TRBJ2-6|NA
TGTGCCATCAGGGGGGGCTCTGGGGCCAACGTCCTGACTTTC
CAIRGGSGANVLTF
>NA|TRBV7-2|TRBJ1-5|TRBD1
TGTGCCAGCAGCTTGGGACAGGGTCGGCCCCAGCATTTT
CASSLGQGRPQHF
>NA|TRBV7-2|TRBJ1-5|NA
TGTGCCAGCAGCTTATTGACCGGTCGTCATCAGCCCCAGCATTTT
CASSLLTGRHQPQHF
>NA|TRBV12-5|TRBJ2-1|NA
TGTGCTAGTGGTTTTGCGGACTCCTACAATGAGCAGTTCTTC
CASGFADSYNEQFF
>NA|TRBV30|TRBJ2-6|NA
TGTGCCTGCGCGTGGGGGCGGGCGGGGGCCAACGTCCTGACTTTC
CACAWGRAGANVLTF
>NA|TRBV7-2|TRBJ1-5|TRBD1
TGTGCCAGCAGCCCAGGGACAGGGAATCAGCCCCAGCATTTT
CASSPGTGNQPQHF
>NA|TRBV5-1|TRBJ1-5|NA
TGCGCCAGCAGCTTAGGGGAGGATCAGCCCCAGCATTTT
CASSLGEDQPQHF
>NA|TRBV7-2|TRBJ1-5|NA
TGTGCCAGCAGCCCTCTGGGGGGCTCGAATCAGCCCCAGCATTTT
CASSPLGGSNQPQHF
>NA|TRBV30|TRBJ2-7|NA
TGTGCCTGCAGGGTCAACTACGAGCAGTACTTC
CACRVNYEQYF
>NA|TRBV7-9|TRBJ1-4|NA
TGTGCCAGCAGCTTATACCCCACGACACAGGGCGATAATGAAAAACTGTTTTTT
CASSLYPTTQGDNEKLFF